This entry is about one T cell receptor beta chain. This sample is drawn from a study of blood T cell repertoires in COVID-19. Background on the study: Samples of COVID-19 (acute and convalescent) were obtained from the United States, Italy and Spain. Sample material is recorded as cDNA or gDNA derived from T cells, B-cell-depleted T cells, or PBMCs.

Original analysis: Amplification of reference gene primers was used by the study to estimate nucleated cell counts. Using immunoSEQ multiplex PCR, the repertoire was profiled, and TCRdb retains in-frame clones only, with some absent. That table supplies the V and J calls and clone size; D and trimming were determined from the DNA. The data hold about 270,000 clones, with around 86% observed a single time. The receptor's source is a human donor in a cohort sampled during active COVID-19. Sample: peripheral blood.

In DNA form, the CDR3 reads TGTGCCAGCAGCCCGTACGGCGGGAGAGGGGAGACCCAGTACTTC. Its translation: CASSPYGGRGETQYF. The rearrangement links TRBV7-3 to TRBJ2-5, with 7 bases fitting TRBD2. CDR1 is SGHTA and CDR2 is FQGTGA in the germline V gene. This CDR3 is 15 amino acids long. V lost 5 bases, J lost 5 bases, and 11 bases stayed unmatched.